The T cell receptor (beta chain) described here comes from a study of spatial heterogeneity in lung cancer. TCRdb analysed the 5' RACE reads with MiXCR anew, one entry per CDR3 protein. The repertoire holds under 15,000 distinct CDR3 sequences, with 2.5% to 3.5% as singletons. Points from the study as a whole: Tumor mutation counts were tracked by expanded intratumoral alpha and beta TCR counts.

This clonotype came up many times. Its antigen remains unknown. Time point described: sample taken at primary tumor resection. The donor group consisted of around 66 patients who had untreated, early-stage non-small cell lung cancer. The sequenced material consisted of unsorted whole RNA from tumor, nontumor lung or frozen PBMC. There are 15 residues in the CDR3. The V and J ends lost 4 bases and 4 bases, in that order; junction bases with no gene match: 10. Germline loops: CDR1 MDHEN, CDR2 SYDVKM. This receptor was taken from a male donor with early-stage non-small cell lung cancer. Specimen: lung tumor tissue, collected at surgery. The chain uses TRBV28 and TRBJ2-7; TRBD1 agrees at 7 bases. CDR3: CASSSGQTIFYEQYF. The CDR3 DNA is TGTGCCAGCAGTTCGGGACAGACTATCTTTTACGAGCAGTACTTC. The variable domain in full, with the rest retrieved from reference TRBV28 and TRBJ2-7, is DVKVTQSSRYLVKRTGEKVFLECVQDMDHENMFWYRQDPGLGLRLIYFSYDVKMKEKGDIPEGYSVSREKKERFSLILESASTNQTSMYLCASSSGQTIFYEQYFGPGTRLTVT.